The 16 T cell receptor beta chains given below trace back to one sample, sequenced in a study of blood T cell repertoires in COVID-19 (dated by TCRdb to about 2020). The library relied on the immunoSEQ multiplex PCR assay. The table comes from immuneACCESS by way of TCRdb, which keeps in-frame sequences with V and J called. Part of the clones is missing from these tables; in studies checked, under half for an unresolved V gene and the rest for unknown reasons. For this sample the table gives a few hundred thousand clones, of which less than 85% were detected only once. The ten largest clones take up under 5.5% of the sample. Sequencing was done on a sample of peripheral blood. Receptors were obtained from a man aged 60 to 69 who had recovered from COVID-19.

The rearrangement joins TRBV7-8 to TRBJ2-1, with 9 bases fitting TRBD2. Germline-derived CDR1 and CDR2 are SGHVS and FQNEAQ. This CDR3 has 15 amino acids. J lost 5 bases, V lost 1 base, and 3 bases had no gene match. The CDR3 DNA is TGTGCCAGCAGCTTAGGTAGCGGGAGCGACAATGAGCAGTTCTTC. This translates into CASSLGSGSDNEQFF.

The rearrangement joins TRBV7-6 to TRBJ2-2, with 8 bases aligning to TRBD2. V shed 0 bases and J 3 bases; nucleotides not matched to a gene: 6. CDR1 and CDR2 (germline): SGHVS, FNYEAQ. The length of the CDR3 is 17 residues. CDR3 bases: TGTGCCAGCAGCTTAGCTCTGGCGGGGGGACACACCGGGGAGCTGTTTTTT. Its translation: CASSLALAGGHTGELFF.

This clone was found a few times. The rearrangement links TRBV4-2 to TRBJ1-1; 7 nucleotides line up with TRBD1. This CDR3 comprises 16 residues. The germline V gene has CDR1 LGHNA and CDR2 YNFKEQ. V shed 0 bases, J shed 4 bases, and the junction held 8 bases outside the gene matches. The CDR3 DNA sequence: TGTGCCAGCAGCCAAGAAGAAGGGGGCGCTGGCACTGAAGCTTTCTTT. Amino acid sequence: CASSQEEGGAGTEAFF.

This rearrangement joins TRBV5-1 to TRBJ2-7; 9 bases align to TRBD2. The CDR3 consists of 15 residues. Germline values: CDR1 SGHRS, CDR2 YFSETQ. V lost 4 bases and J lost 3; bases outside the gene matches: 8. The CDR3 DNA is TGCGCCAGCAGCGCTGGCGGGACTAGCCTCTACGAGCAGTACTTC. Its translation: CASSAGGTSLYEQYF.

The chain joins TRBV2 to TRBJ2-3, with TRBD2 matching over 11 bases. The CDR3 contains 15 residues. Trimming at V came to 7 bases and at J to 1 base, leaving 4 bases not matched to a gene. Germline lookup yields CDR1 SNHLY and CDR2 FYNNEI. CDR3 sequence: CASNLLAGGTDTQYF. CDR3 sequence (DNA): TGTGCCAGCAATTTACTAGCGGGGGGCACAGATACGCAGTATTTT.

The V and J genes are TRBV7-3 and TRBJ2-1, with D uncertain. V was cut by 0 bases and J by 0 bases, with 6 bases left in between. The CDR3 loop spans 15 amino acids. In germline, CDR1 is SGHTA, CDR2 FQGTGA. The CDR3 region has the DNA TGTGCCAGCAGCTTAACCGCGGCCTCCTACAATGAGCAGTTCTTC. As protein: CASSLTAASYNEQFF.

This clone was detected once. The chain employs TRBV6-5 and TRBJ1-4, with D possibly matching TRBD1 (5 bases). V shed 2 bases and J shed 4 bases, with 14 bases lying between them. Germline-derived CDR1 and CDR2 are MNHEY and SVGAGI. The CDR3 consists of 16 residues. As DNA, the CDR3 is TGTGCCAGCAGTTACACCCCCGGGGGGGGTAATGAAAAACTGTTTTTT. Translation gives CASSYTPGGGNEKLFF.

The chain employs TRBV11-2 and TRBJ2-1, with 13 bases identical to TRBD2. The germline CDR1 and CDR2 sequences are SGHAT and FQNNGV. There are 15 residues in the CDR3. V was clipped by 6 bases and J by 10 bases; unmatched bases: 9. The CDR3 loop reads CASRPTSGGAREQFF. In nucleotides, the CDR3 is TGTGCCAGCAGACCCACTAGCGGGGGGGCCCGGGAGCAGTTCTTC.

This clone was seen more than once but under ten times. CDR3 sequence: CASSRTGNTGELFF. The CDR3, as DNA: TGTGCCAGCAGCAGGACAGGCAACACCGGGGAGCTGTTTTTT. The rearrangement joins TRBV5-5 to TRBJ2-2; TRBD1 matches 7 bases. In germline, CDR1 is SGHKS, CDR2 YYEKEE (reference sequence). This CDR3 is built from 14 residues. Trimming removed 4 bases from V and 2 bases from J; junction bases left unmatched: 2.

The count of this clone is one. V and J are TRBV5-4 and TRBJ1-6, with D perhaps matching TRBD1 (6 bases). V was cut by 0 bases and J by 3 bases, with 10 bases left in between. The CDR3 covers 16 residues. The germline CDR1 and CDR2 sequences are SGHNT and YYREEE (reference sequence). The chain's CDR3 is CASSLGGPGYNSPLHF. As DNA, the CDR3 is TGTGCCAGCAGCTTGGGGGGGCCTGGCTATAATTCACCCCTCCACTTT.

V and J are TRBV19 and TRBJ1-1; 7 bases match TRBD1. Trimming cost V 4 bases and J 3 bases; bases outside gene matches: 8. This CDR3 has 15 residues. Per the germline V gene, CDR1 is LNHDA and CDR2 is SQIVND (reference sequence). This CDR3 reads CASSRDRAGDTEAFF. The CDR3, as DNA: TGTGCCAGTAGTAGAGACAGGGCTGGTGACACTGAAGCTTTCTTT.

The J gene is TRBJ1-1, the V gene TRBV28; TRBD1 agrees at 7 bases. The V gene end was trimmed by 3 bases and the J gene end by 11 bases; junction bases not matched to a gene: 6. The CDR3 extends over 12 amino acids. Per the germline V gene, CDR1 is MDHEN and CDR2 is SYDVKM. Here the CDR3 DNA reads TGTGCCAGCAGTTTCCAGACAGGGTTCGCTTTCTTT. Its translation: CASSFQTGFAFF.

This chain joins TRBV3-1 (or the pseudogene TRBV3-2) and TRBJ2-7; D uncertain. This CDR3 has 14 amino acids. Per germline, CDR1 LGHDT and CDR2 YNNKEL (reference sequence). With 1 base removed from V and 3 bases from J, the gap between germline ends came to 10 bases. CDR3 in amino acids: CASSQGPAHYEQYF. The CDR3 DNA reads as TGTGCCAGCAGCCAAGGTCCAGCGCACTACGAGCAGTACTTC.

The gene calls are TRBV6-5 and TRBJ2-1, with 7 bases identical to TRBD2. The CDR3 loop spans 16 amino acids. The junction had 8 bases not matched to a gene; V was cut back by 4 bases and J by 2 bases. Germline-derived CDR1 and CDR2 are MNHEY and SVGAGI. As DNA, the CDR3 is TGTGCCAGCAGTTTAGAGGGCGGACTAGCCTACAATGAGCAGTTCTTC. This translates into CASSLEGGLAYNEQFF.

CDR3 in DNA: TGTGCCAGCAGCTTAGGGGACTCGGCACGGAGGACCGGGGAGCTGTTTTTT. The encoded protein is CASSLGDSARRTGELFF. This chain links TRBV11-2 with TRBJ2-2; a weak D match, TRBD2 (6 bases). CDR3 length: 17 amino acids. Germline CDR1 is SGHAT and CDR2 is FQNNGV. V was cut by 1 base and J by 5 bases, with 17 bases left in between.

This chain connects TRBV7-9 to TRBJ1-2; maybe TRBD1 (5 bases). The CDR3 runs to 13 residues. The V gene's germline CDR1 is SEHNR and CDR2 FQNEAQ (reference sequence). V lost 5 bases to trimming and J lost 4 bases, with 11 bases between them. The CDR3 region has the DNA TGTGCCAGCAGCCAGCAGGGAGGCTATGGCTACACCTTC. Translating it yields CASSQQGGYGYTF.